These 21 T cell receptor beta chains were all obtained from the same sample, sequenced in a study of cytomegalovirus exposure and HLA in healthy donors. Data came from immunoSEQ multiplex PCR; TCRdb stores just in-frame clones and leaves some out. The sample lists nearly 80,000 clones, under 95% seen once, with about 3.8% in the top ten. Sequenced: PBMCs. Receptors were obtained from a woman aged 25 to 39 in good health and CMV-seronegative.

CDR3 nucleotide sequence: TGCGCCAGCAGTCTCGACAGTCTGCAAGAGACCCAGTACTTC. Translation: CASSLDSLQETQYF. The chain carries TRBV5-1 and TRBJ2-5; a possible D gene is TRBD1 (5 bases). V lost 5 bases and J lost 2, with 13 bases in between. The germline CDR1 and CDR2 sequences are SGHRS and YFSETQ. The CDR3 contains 14 residues.

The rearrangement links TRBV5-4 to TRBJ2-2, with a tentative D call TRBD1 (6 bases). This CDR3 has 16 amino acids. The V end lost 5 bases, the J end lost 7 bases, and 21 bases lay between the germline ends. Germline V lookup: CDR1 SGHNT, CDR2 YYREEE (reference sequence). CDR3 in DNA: TGTGCCAGCAGTTATGACCAGGGGAGTTTAGGCGGGGAGCTGTTTTTT. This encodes CASSYDQGSLGGELFF.

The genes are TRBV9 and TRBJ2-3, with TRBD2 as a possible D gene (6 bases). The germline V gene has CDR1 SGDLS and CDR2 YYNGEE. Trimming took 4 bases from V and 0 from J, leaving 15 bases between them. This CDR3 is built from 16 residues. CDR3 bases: TGTGCCAGCAGCAAGAGAGCGGGCCTGAGCACAGATACGCAGTATTTT. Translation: CASSKRAGLSTDTQYF.

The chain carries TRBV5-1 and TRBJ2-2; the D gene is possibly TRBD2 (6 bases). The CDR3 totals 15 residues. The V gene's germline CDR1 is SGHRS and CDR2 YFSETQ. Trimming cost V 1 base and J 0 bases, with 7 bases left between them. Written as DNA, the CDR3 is TGCGCCAGCAGCTTGACGGGGGCGAACACCGGGGAGCTGTTTTTT. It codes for CASSLTGANTGELFF.

The chain's CDR3 is CASSLVGAGGVKTQYF. As DNA, the CDR3 is TGTGCCAGCAGCTTAGTGGGAGCGGGGGGGGTGAAGACCCAGTACTTC. The V and J genes are TRBV7-2 and TRBJ2-5; 10 bases agree with TRBD2. From germline, CDR1 is SGHTA and CDR2 FQGNSA. The CDR3 is 16 residues long. V lost 1 base, J lost 6 bases, and 8 bases stayed unmatched.

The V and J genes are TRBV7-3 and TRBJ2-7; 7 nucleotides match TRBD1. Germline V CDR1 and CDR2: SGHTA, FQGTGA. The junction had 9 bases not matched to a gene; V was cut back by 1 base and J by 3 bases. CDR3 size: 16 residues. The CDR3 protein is CASSLRGDRDRYEQYF. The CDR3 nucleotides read TGTGCCAGCAGCTTAAGGGGAGACAGGGATCGCTACGAGCAGTACTTC. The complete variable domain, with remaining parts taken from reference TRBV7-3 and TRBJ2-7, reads GAGVSQTPSNKVTEKGKYVELRCDPISGHTALYWYRQSLGQGPEFLIYFQGTGAADDSGLPNDRFFAVRPEGSVSTLKIQRTERGDSAVYLCASSLRGDRDRYEQYFGPGTRLTVT.

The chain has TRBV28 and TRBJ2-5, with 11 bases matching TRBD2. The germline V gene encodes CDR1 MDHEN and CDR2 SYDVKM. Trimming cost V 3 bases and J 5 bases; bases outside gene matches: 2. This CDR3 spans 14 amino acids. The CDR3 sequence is CASSLLAGGETQYF. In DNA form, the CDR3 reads TGTGCCAGCAGTTTGTTAGCGGGGGGGGAGACCCAGTACTTC.

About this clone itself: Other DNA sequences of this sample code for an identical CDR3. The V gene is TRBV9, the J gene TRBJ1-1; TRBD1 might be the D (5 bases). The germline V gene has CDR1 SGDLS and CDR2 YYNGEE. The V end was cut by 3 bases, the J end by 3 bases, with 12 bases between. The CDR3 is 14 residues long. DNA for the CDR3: TGTGCCAGCAGCGAGACGGGCAGGGACACTGAAGCTTTCTTT. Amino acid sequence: CASSETGRDTEAFF.

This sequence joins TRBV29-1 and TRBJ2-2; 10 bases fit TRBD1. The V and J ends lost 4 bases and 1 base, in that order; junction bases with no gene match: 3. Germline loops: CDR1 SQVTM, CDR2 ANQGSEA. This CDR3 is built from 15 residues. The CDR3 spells CSVGRDRGNTGELFF. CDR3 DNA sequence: TGCAGCGTTGGCCGGGACAGGGGGAACACCGGGGAGCTGTTTTTT.

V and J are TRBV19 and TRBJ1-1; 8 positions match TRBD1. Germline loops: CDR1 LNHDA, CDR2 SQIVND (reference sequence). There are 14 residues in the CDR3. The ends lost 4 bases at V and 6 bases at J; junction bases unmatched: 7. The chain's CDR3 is CASSRQGPGAEAFF. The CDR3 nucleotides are TGTGCCAGTAGTAGACAGGGGCCCGGGGCTGAAGCTTTCTTT.

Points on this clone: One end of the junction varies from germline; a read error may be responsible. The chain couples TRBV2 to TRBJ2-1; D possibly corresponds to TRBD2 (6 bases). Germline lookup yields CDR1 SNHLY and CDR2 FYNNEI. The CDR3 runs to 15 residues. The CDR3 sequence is CASNQLSGSHNEQFF. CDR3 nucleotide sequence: TGTGCCAGCAACCAACTTAGCGGCTCCCACAATGAGCAGTTCTTC. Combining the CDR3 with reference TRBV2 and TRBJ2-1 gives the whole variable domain EPEVTQTPSHQVTQMGQEVILRCVPISNHLYFYWYRQILGQKVEFLVSFYNNEISEKSEIFDDQFSVERPDGSNFTLKIRSTKLEDSAMYFCASNQLSGSHNEQFFGPGTRLTVL.

For the CDR3, the DNA is TGTGCCAGCTCTCTAGCCGGGACAGGACTAAACTATGGCTACACCTTC. Its protein product is CASSLAGTGLNYGYTF. The chain combines TRBV18 with TRBJ1-2; 8 bases are a match to TRBD1. In germline, CDR1 is KGHSH, CDR2 LQKENI. The CDR3 length is 16 residues. V lost 6 bases and J lost 2; bases outside the gene matches: 11.

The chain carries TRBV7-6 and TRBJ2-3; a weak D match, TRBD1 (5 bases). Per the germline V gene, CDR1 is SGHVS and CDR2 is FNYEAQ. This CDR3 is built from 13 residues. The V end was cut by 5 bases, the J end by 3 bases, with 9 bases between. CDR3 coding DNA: TGTGCCAGCAGCCCATCAGGGACAGATACGCAGTATTTT. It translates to CASSPSGTDTQYF.

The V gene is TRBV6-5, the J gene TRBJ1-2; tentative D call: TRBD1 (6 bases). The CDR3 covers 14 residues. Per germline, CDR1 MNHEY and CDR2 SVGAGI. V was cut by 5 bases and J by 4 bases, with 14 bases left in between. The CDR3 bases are TGTGCCAGCAGTGGATCCAGGGGAAGCTATGGCTACACCTTC. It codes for CASSGSRGSYGYTF.

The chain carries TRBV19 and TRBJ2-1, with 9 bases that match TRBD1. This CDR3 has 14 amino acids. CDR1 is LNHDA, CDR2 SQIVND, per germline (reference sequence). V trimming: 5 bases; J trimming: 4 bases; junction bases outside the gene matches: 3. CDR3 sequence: CASSLDRGYNEQFF. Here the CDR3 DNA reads TGTGCCAGTAGTTTGGACAGGGGATACAATGAGCAGTTCTTC. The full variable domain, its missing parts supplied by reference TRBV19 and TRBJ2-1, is DGGITQSPKYLFRKEGQNVTLSCEQNLNHDAMYWYRQDPGQGLRLIYYSQIVNDFQKGDIAEGYSVSREKKESFPLTVTSAQKNPTAFYLCASSLDRGYNEQFFGPGTRLTVL.

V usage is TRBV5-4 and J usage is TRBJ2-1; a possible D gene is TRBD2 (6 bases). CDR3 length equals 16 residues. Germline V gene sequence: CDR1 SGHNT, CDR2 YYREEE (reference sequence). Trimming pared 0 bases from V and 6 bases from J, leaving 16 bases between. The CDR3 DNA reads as TGTGCCAGCAGCTTGGATGCGCGGGCCGGGGGCAATGAGCAGTTCTTC. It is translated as CASSLDARAGGNEQFF.

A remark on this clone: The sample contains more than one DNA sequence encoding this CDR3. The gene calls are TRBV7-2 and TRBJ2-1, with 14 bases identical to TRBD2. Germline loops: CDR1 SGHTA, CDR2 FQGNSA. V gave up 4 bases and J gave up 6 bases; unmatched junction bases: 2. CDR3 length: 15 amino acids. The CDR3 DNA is TGTGCCAGCAGCTCCGGACTAGCGGGGGGCAATGAGCAGTTCTTC. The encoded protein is CASSSGLAGGNEQFF.

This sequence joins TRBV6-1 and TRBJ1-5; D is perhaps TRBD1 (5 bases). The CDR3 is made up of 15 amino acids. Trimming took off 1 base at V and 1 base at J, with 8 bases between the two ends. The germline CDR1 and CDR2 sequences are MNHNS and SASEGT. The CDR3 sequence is CASSEGGGSNQPQHF. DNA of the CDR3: TGTGCCAGCAGTGAAGGTGGGGGGAGCAATCAGCCCCAGCATTTT.

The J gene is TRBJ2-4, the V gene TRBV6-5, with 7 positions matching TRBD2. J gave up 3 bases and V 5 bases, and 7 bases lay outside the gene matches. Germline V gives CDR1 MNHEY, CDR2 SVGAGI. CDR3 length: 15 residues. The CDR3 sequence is CASSPQRGYKNIQYF. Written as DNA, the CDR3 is TGTGCCAGCAGTCCTCAGCGGGGATACAAAAACATTCAGTACTTC.

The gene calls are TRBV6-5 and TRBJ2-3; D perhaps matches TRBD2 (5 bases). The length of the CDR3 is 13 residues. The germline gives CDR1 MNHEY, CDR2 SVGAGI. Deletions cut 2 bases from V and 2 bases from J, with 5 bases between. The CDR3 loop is CASSYRDTDTQYF. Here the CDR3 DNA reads TGTGCCAGCAGTTACCGGGACACAGATACGCAGTATTTT.

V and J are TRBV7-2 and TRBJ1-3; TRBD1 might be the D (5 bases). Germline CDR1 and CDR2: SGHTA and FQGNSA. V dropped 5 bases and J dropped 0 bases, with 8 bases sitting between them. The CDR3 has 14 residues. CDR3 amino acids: CASSPQGSGNTIYF. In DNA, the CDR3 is TGTGCCAGCAGCCCCCAGGGCTCTGGAAACACCATATATTTT.